Sequencing of this T cell receptor beta chain was carried out in a study of shared clonotypes between healthy human individuals. Germline V gives CDR1 GTSNPN, CDR2 SVGIG (reference sequence). The CDR3 totals 13 residues. V lost 5 bases and J lost 4, with 12 bases in between. The method was immunoSEQ multiplex PCR; TCRdb's version includes in-frame clones alone and lacks a portion of them. The sample shows over a million clones, approximately 96% of them seen only once. The TCR originated in a man aged 25 to 40 in good health. This sequence joins TRBV30 and TRBJ2-1, with D possibly TRBD2 on 6 matching bases. The specimen was naive CD4+ T cells sorted from blood. Described subset: CD45RA+ positively selected. The CDR3 reads CAWEKTRYNEQFF. The CDR3 coding sequence is TGTGCCTGGGAAAAGACTAGATACAATGAGCAGTTCTTC. Together with reference TRBV30 and TRBJ2-1, the CDR3 gives the full variable domain: SQTIHQWPATLVQPVGSPLSLECTVEGTSNPNLYWYRQAAGRGLQLLFYSVGIGQISSEVPQNLSASRPQDRQFILSSKKLLLSDSGFYLCAWEKTRYNEQFFGPGTRLTVL.